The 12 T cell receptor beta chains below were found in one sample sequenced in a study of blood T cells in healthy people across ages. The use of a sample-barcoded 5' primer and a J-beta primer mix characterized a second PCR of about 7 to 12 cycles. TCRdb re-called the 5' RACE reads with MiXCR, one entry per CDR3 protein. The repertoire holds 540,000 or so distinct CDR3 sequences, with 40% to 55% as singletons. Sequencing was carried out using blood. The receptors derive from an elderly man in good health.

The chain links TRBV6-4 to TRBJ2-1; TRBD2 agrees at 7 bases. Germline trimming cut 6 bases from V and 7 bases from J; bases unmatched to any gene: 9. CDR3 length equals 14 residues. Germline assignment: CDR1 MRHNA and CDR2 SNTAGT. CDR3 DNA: TGTGCCAGCAGCGTTACTAGCGCCCTGAATGAGCAGTTCTTC. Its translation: CASSVTSALNEQFF.

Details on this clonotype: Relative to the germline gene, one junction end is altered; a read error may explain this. CDR3 sequence (DNA): TGCAGTGCTAGTAGCGGGAGTGGCTACAGTGAGCAGTTCTTC. The encoded protein is CSASSGSGYSEQFF. The chain has TRBV20-1 and TRBJ2-1; 9 bases line up with TRBD2. CDR1 and CDR2 from the germline V gene are DFQATT and SNEGSKA (reference sequence). The CDR3 loop spans 14 amino acids.

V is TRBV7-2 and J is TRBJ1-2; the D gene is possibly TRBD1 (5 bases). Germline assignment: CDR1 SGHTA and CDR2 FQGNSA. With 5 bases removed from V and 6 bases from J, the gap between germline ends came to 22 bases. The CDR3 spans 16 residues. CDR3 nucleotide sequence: TGTGCCAGCAGCATCTACCGGGGCATGGCGGGGGATGGCTACACCTTC. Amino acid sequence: CASSIYRGMAGDGYTF. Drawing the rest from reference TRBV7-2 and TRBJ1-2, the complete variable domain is GAGVSQSPSNKVTEKGKDVELRCDPISGHTALYWYRQSLGQGLEFLIYFQGNSAPDKSGLPSDRFSAERTGGSVSTLTIQRTQQEDSAVYLCASSIYRGMAGDGYTFGSGTRLTVV.

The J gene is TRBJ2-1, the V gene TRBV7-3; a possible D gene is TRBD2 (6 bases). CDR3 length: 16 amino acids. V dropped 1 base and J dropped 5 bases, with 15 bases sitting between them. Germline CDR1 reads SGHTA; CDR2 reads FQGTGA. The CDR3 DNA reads TGTGCCAGCAGCTTAAGTGGCGGGGACGGCAACAATGAGCAGTTCTTC. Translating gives CASSLSGGDGNNEQFF.

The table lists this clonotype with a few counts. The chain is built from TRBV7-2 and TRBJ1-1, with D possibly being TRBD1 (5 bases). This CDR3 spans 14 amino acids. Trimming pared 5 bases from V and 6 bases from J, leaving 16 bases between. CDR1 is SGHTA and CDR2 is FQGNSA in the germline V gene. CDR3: CASSLRGMESEAFF. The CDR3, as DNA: TGTGCCAGCAGCCTCCGGGGGATGGAGTCTGAAGCTTTCTTT.

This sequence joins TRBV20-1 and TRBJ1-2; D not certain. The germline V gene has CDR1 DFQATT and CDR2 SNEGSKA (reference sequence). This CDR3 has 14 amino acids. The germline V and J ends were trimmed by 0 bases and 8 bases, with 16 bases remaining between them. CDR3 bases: TGCAGTGCTAGAGATGAGGGCGCGGGCGGAGGCTACACCTTC. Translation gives CSARDEGAGGGYTF.

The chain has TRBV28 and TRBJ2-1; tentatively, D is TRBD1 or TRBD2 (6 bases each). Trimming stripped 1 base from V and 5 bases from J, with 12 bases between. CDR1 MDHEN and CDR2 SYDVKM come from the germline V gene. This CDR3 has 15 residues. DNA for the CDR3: TGTGCCAGCAGTTTATTGGGGGGCAGGAACAATGAGCAGTTCTTC. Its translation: CASSLLGGRNNEQFF. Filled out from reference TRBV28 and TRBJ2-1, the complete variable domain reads DVKVTQSSRYLVKRTGEKVFLECVQDMDHENMFWYRQDPGLGLRLIYFSYDVKMKEKGDIPEGYSVSREKKERFSLILESASTNQTSMYLCASSLLGGRNNEQFFGPGTRLTVL.

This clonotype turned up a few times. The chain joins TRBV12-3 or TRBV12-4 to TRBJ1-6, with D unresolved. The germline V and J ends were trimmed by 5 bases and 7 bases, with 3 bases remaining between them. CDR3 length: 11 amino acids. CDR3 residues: CASSENSPLHF. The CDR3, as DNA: TGTGCCAGCAGTGAGAATTCACCCCTCCACTTT.

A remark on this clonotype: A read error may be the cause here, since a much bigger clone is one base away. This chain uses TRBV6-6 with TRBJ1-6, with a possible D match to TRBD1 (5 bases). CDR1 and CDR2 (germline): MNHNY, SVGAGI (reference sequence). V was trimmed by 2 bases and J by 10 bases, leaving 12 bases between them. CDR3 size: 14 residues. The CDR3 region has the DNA TGTGCCAGCAGTTACGGGGGATCTAAGTCACCCCTCCACTTT. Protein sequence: CASSYGGSKSPLHF.

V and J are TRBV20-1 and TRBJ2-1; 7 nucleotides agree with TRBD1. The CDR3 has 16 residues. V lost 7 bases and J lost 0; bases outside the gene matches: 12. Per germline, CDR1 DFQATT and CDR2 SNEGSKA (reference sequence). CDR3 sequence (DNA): TGCAGTGTAAACCCCAGGGGGACACCCTCCTACAATGAGCAGTTCTTC. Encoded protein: CSVNPRGTPSYNEQFF.

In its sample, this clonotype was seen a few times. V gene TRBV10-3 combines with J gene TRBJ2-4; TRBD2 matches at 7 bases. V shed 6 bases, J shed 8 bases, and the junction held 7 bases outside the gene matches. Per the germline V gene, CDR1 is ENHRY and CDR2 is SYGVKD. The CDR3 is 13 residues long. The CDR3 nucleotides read TGTGCCATCAGGGCCGGGAGGCAGGACATTCAGTACTTC. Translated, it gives CAIRAGRQDIQYF.

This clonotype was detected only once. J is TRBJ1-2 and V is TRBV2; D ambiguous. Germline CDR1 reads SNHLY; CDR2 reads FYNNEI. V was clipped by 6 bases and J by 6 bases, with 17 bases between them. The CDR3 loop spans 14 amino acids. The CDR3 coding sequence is TGTGCCAGCAGCTGGGGAAAGGGTATAGATGGCTACACCTTC. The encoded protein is CASSWGKGIDGYTF.